These 16 T cell receptor beta chains originate from one sample sequenced in a study of T cells after yellow fever vaccination (dated by TCRdb to between 2017 and 2020). The treatment or condition label of this sample denotes: live attenuated yellow fever vaccine strain. The library was produced with 5' RACE. Sequencing took place on an Illumina HiSeq 2500. In TCRdb, the public reads were trimmed at Q25 with fastp and aligned with MiXCR, with productive beta chains retained. When rows share a CDR3 protein, they turn into one entry using the most common DNA and genes. This sample comprises 300,000 to 350,000 distinct CDR3 sequences, 8% to 9.5% of them detected only once. The top ten clonotypes cover approximately 15% of the sample. The material was PBMCs, obtained roughly 46 days after the first yellow fever vaccination. The source is a man aged 18 to 30 who received the YFV17D yellow fever vaccine.

This clonotype was found a few times. The chain employs TRBV2 and TRBJ2-1; 7 bases are shared with TRBD2. Germline V gene sequence: CDR1 SNHLY, CDR2 FYNNEI. This CDR3 has 14 amino acids. Trimming cost V 7 bases and J 5 bases; bases outside gene matches: 8. CDR3 protein: CASKNKGRDNEQFF. CDR3 nucleotides: TGTGCCAGCAAGAACAAGGGGAGGGACAATGAGCAGTTCTTC.

The chain uses TRBV7-4 and TRBJ2-4; D might be TRBD1 or TRBD2, each matching 6 bases. With 4 bases removed from V and 0 bases from J, the gap between germline ends came to 10 bases. Germline CDR1 SGHVT, CDR2 SQSDAQ. The CDR3 loop spans 15 amino acids. CDR3 loop: CASSSRGLAKNIQYF. Written as DNA, the CDR3 is TGTGCCAGCAGCTCCCGGGGGCTAGCCAAAAACATTCAGTACTTC. Looking up the rest from reference TRBV7-4 and TRBJ2-4 gives the full variable domain: GAGVSQSPRYKVAKRGRDVALRCDSISGHVTLYWYRQTLGQGSEVLTYSQSDAQRDKSGRPSGRFSAERPERSVSTLKIQRTEQGDSAVYLCASSSRGLAKNIQYFGAGTRLSVL.

This clonotype came up many times. The chain joins TRBV5-1 to TRBJ1-1, with 8 bases lining up with TRBD1. Germline CDR1 SGHRS, CDR2 YFSETQ. The CDR3 totals 14 residues. V was pared by 4 bases and J by 4 bases, with 6 bases of the junction left unmatched. The CDR3 loop is CASSTQGGGTEAFF. CDR3 nucleotide sequence: TGCGCCAGCAGCACACAGGGGGGGGGCACTGAAGCTTTCTTT. The whole variable domain, filled in from reference TRBV5-1 and TRBJ1-1, reads KAGVTQTPRYLIKTRGQQVTLSCSPISGHRSVSWYQQTPGQGLQFLFEYFSETQRNKGNFPGRFSGRQFSNSRSEMNVSTLELGDSALYLCASSTQGGGTEAFFGQGTRLTVV.

This clonotype occurred a few times. The J gene is TRBJ1-5, the V gene TRBV6-1; unclear D gene. Germline V CDR1 and CDR2: MNHNS, SASEGT. Trimming took 5 bases from V and 0 from J, leaving 8 bases between them. The CDR3 has 14 amino acids. The CDR3 spells CASSTDYSNQPQHF. The DNA for the CDR3 is TGTGCCAGCAGTACAGACTATAGCAATCAGCCCCAGCATTTT.

Many counts were recorded for this clonotype. This rearrangement joins TRBV6-1 to TRBJ2-3; D unresolved. Germline V gene data show CDR1 as MNHNS and CDR2 as SASEGT. V lost 6 bases, J lost 3 bases, and 4 bases lay in between. This CDR3 contains 11 residues. Here the CDR3 reads CASRETDTQYF. The DNA of the CDR3 is TGTGCCAGCAGAGAGACAGATACGCAGTATTTT.

The chain recombines TRBV7-2 with TRBJ2-3, with 7 bases matching TRBD2. Per germline, CDR1 SGHTA and CDR2 FQGNSA. The V and J ends lost 5 bases and 2 bases, in that order; junction bases with no gene match: 13. The CDR3 extends over 17 amino acids. CDR3 region: CASSPGERGAYTDTQYF. Here the CDR3 DNA reads TGTGCCAGCAGCCCGGGCGAGCGGGGCGCGTACACAGATACGCAGTATTTT. The full variable domain, completed using reference TRBV7-2 and TRBJ2-3, is GAGVSQSPSNKVTEKGKDVELRCDPISGHTALYWYRQSLGQGLEFLIYFQGNSAPDKSGLPSDRFSAERTGGSVSTLTIQRTQQEDSAVYLCASSPGERGAYTDTQYFGPGTRLTVL.

The chain links TRBV19 to TRBJ2-1; 9 bases are a match to TRBD1. Per the germline V gene, CDR1 is LNHDA and CDR2 is SQIVND (reference sequence). The CDR3 length is 14 residues. The V gene end was trimmed by 7 bases and the J gene end by 9 bases; junction bases not matched to a gene: 10. DNA for the CDR3: TGTGCCAGTAAAACGGGACAGGGTTTGTCTGAGCAGTTCTTC. It translates to CASKTGQGLSEQFF. The whole variable domain, filled in from reference TRBV19 and TRBJ2-1, reads DGGITQSPKYLFRKEGQNVTLSCEQNLNHDAMYWYRQDPGQGLRLIYYSQIVNDFQKGDIAEGYSVSREKKESFPLTVTSAQKNPTAFYLCASKTGQGLSEQFFGPGTRLTVL.

This clonotype was recorded a few times. The chain employs TRBV10-3 and TRBJ2-7; 9 nucleotides line up with TRBD2. Germline CDR1 and CDR2: ENHRY and SYGVKD. V gave up 3 bases and J gave up 5 bases; unmatched junction bases: 14. The CDR3 is 17 amino acids. The CDR3 loop reads CAISEGGGAERGNEQYF. The CDR3 DNA follows: TGTGCCATCAGTGAAGGCGGGGGGGCGGAACGAGGCAACGAGCAGTACTTC.

This clonotype has ten or more counts. The V and J genes are TRBV20-1 and TRBJ2-5, with 9 positions matching TRBD2. The CDR3 contains 16 residues. CDR1 and CDR2 (germline): DFQATT, SNEGSKA (reference sequence). Unmatched junction bases numbered 7, after V lost 1 base and J lost 1 base. This chain's CDR3 is CSARGGLAGSQETQYF. CDR3 sequence (DNA): TGCAGTGCTAGAGGGGGGCTAGCGGGGAGCCAAGAGACCCAGTACTTC.

As DNA, the CDR3 is TGTGCCAGCTCACCGAGGCAGGGCCGAGAGCAGTTCTTC. Its translation: CASSPRQGREQFF. The chain combines TRBV18 with TRBJ2-1, with a possible D match to TRBD1 (5 bases). V lost 3 bases to trimming and J lost 10 bases, with 13 bases between them. The CDR3 is 13 residues long. Germline CDR1 KGHSH, CDR2 LQKENI. Supplemented by reference TRBV18 and TRBJ2-1, the full variable domain reads NAGVMQNPRHLVRRRGQEARLRCSPMKGHSHVYWYRQLPEEGLKFMVYLQKENIIDESGMPKERFSAEFPKEGPSILRIQQVVRGDSAAYFCASSPRQGREQFFGPGTRLTVL.

The J gene is TRBJ2-3, the V gene TRBV18, with no clear D. The V end was cut by 5 bases, the J end by 3 bases, with 6 bases between. Germline V lookup: CDR1 KGHSH, CDR2 LQKENI. This CDR3 contains 12 residues. The CDR3 spells CASSARTDTQYF. In DNA, the CDR3 is TGTGCCAGCTCAGCTAGAACAGATACGCAGTATTTT.

This rearrangement joins TRBV4-2 to TRBJ1-1, with 7 bases fitting TRBD1. The V gene's germline CDR1 is LGHNA and CDR2 YNFKEQ. V lost 1 base and J lost 1; bases outside the gene matches: 15. The CDR3 spans 19 residues. The CDR3 is CASSQAGPRGLLSNTEAFF. The CDR3 bases are TGTGCCAGCAGCCAAGCTGGCCCCAGGGGGTTACTCTCGAACACTGAAGCTTTCTTT.

Ten or more counts support this clonotype. The genes are TRBV6-2 or TRBV6-3 and TRBJ2-3; D uncertain. V was cut by 7 bases and J by 2 bases, with 4 bases left in between. Germline V gene data show CDR1 as MNHEY and CDR2 as SVGEGT. The CDR3 contains 11 residues. CDR3 in amino acids: CASTNTDTQYF. CDR3 sequence (DNA): TGTGCCAGCACCAACACAGATACGCAGTATTTT.

V gene TRBV5-1 combines with J gene TRBJ2-4; TRBD1 matches 9 bases. This CDR3 is 14 amino acids long. V lost 5 bases and J lost 9; bases outside the gene matches: 9. CDR1 is SGHRS and CDR2 is YFSETQ in the germline V gene. CDR3: CASRAGTGLLIQYF. In DNA, the CDR3 is TGCGCCAGCAGAGCCGGGACAGGGCTTCTCATTCAGTACTTC. Supplemented by reference TRBV5-1 and TRBJ2-4, the full variable domain reads KAGVTQTPRYLIKTRGQQVTLSCSPISGHRSVSWYQQTPGQGLQFLFEYFSETQRNKGNFPGRFSGRQFSNSRSEMNVSTLELGDSALYLCASRAGTGLLIQYFGAGTRLSVL.

Ten or more counts support this clonotype. The genes are TRBV18 and TRBJ1-4; D is uncertain. The CDR3 length is 13 residues. Trimming removed 8 bases at V and 0 bases at J, with 7 bases between. Germline CDR1 and CDR2: KGHSH and LQKENI. In nucleotides, the CDR3 is TGTGCCAGCAGTCCCACAACTAATGAAAAACTGTTTTTT. Protein sequence: CASSPTTNEKLFF.

This clonotype was found a few times. This rearrangement joins TRBV20-1 to TRBJ1-2; D not certain. The germline CDR1 and CDR2 sequences are DFQATT and SNEGSKA (reference sequence). Between the trimmed V and J ends, which lost 4 bases and 6 bases, there was a span of 3 bases. The CDR3 length is 9 residues. Written as DNA, the CDR3 is TGCAGTGCTATGGATGGCTACACCTTC. This gives the protein CSAMDGYTF.